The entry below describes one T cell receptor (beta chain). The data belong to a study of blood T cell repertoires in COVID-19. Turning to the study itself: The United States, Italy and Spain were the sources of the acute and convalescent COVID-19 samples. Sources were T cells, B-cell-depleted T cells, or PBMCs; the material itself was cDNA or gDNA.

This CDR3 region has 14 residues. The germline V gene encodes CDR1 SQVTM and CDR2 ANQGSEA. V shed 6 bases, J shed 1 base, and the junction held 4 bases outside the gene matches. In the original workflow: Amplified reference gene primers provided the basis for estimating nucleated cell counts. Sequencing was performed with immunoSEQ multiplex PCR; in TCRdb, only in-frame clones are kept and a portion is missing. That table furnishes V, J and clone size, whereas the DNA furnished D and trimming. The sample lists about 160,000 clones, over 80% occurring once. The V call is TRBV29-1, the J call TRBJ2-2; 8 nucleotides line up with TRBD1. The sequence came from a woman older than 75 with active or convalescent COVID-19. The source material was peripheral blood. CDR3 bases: TGCAGCGTCAAGACAGGGGAGAACACCGGGGAGCTGTTTTTT. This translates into CSVKTGENTGELFF.